Listed below are T cell receptor beta chains from one sample, sequenced in a study of blood T cells in healthy people across ages. TCRdb fed the 5' RACE reads into MiXCR, producing one record per CDR3 protein. The repertoire holds hundreds of thousands of distinct CDR3 sequences, with around a quarter as singletons. The same data also contributed to another study, on T cells of mothers and their children.

The sequenced sample was blood. These receptors came from a boy aged 10-17 years in good health. Both conserved end residues are part of each CDR3. D genes are given only for firm matches. Only part of the rows carry a size: once, few, many, or a class if the clone is expanded.

-	few	TRBJ1-6	TRBV6-5	TGTGCCAGCAGTTCCCGACAGGTCGATAATTCACCCCTCCACTTT	CASSSRQVDNSPLHF
-	few	TRBJ2-1	TRBV4-3	TGCGCCAGCAGCCCGGACTCCGGGAGACAGTTCTTC	CASSPDSGRQFF
-	-	TRBJ2-1	TRBV19	TGTGCCAGTAGTATAGTAGGGGTTGAGCAGTTCTTC	CASSIVGVEQFF
-	-	TRBJ2-7	TRBV4-1	TGCGCCAGCAGCCTTACCGCCGGGTCCCCCTACGAGCAGTACTTC	CASSLTAGSPYEQYF
TRBD2	once	TRBJ2-5	TRBV7-9	TGTGCCAGCAGCTTAGGATCTAGCGGGATGGGGGAGACCCAGTACTTC	CASSLGSSGMGETQYF
-	few	TRBJ2-5	TRBV29-1	TGCAGCGTTGAAGAACGGGAGACCCAGTACTTC	CSVEERETQYF
TRBD2	-	TRBJ2-3	TRBV7-6	TGTGCCAGCAGCTTGAGGAGCGGGAACTCCCGGGTGGATACGCAGTATTTT	CASSLRSGNSRVDTQYF
-	-	TRBJ2-7	TRBV5-6	TGTGCCAGCAGCTTGTTAGCGGTCAACGAGCAGTACTTC	CASSLLAVNEQYF
TRBD1	few	TRBJ1-1	TRBV29-1	TGCAGCGTTCCCGGACAGGGGGACGCCACTGAAGCTTTCTTT	CSVPGQGDATEAFF
-	-	TRBJ2-7	TRBV3-1	TGTGCCAGCAGCCAAGGGGCGGGAAACTACTACGAGCAGTACTTC	CASSQGAGNYYEQYF
-	-	TRBJ2-5	TRBV29-1	TGCAGCGTAGACAGGACCCAAGAGACCCAGTACTTC	CSVDRTQETQYF
-	-	TRBJ1-3	TRBV12-5	TGTGCTAGTGGTTTGTCTGGAAACACCATATATTTT	CASGLSGNTIYF
-	-	TRBJ2-5	TRBV12-5	TGTGCTAGTGGTTTGCTCAACCCGACCGAAGAGACCCAGTACTTC	CASGLLNPTEETQYF
-	-	TRBJ1-5	TRBV6-1	TGTGCCAGCAGAGGGGATGCAAGGGCCCAGCATTTT	CASRGDARAQHF
TRBD1	few	TRBJ1-2	TRBV5-1	TGCGCCAGCAGCTACCGACAGGGTAGAGGCTACACCTTC	CASSYRQGRGYTF
-	few	TRBJ1-2	TRBV29-1	TGCAGCGTGCAAGGAGAGCTAGGCTACACCTTC	CSVQGELGYTF
-	-	TRBJ2-1	TRBV20-1	TGCAGTGCTAGAGATAGTAAGGGACATGGTAACAATGAGCAGTTCTTC	CSARDSKGHGNNEQFF
TRBD2	-	TRBJ2-7	TRBV4-1	TGCGCCAGCAGCCAAATTCTGGCTAGCGGTAGTAACGCAAAATCCTACGAGCAGTACTTC	CASSQILASGSNAKSYEQYF
TRBD1	-	TRBJ2-5	TRBV28	TGTGCCAGCAGTCCCCTAGGGACAGCCGATCAAGAGACCCAGTACTTC	CASSPLGTADQETQYF
-	-	TRBJ2-5	TRBV28	TGTGCCAGCAACCGGGACACGGGTTTGACCCAGTACTTC	CASNRDTGLTQYF
-	few	TRBJ2-4	TRBV7-9	TGTGCCAGCAGCTTGGAGAGCCTAGCCAAAAACATTCAGTACTTC	CASSLESLAKNIQYF
-	-	TRBJ2-3	TRBV12-3/TRBV12-4	TGTGCCGGCAGTTCCGACCTGGGGGCGGCAGATACGCAGTATTTT	CAGSSDLGAADTQYF
TRBD2	-	TRBJ2-1	TRBV20-1	TGCAGTGCTAGGTCGATAGCGGGAGCATCCTACAATGAGCAGTTCTTC	CSARSIAGASYNEQFF
TRBD1	-	TRBJ1-5	TRBV7-9	TGTGCCAGCAGCTTAGCGGGGACAGAGCCCCAGCATTTT	CASSLAGTEPQHF
-	-	TRBJ2-1	TRBV4-2	TGTGCCAGCAGCCAAGATCTTAGCGGCTCCCACGATGAGCAGTTCTTC	CASSQDLSGSHDEQFF
TRBD2	few	TRBJ2-5	TRBV28	TGTGCCAGCAGCACGGGAGGTCGGGGGGAGACCCAGTACTTC	CASSTGGRGETQYF
-	few	TRBJ2-5	TRBV25-1	TGTGCCAGCAGTGAAAACGCGTACAGAATTCAAGAGACCCAGTACTTC	CASSENAYRIQETQYF
-	-	TRBJ2-1	TRBV27	TGTGCCAGCAGTCCACAAAGGACGCATGCGCCCTACAATGAGCAGTTCTTC	CASSPQRTHAPYNEQFF
TRBD2	few	TRBJ2-5	TRBV15	TGTGCCACCAGCAGAGACCTAGCGGGGGGGGTTCTGCAAGAGACCCAGTACTTC	CATSRDLAGGVLQETQYF
-	-	TRBJ2-7	TRBV2	TGTGCCAGCAGTGAAGGGGGGAACTCCTACGAGCAGTACTTC	CASSEGGNSYEQYF
TRBD2	few	TRBJ2-7	TRBV5-6	TGTGCCAGCACAATGACTAGCGGAGTCTCCTACGAGCAGTACTTC	CASTMTSGVSYEQYF
-	-	TRBJ2-7	TRBV29-1	TGCAGCGTTGATGGGGACACCTCCTACGAGCAGTACTTC	CSVDGDTSYEQYF
-	few	TRBJ2-5	TRBV29-1	TGCAGCGTTGAAAGTCAGGGGTCCCAAGAGACCCAGTACTTC	CSVESQGSQETQYF
TRBD2	-	TRBJ2-7	TRBV11-3	TGTGCCAGCAGCAGGTTTGGGGGGACTACCCCCTGCTACGAGCAGTACTTC	CASSRFGGTTPCYEQYF
-	-	TRBJ2-3	TRBV9	TGTGCCAGCAGCGTTTATGGTAGTAGCGGACTCGGCACAGATACGCAGTATTTT	CASSVYGSSGLGTDTQYF
-	few	TRBJ2-1	TRBV20-1	TGCAGTGCTAGAGGGACTACACTCAATGAGCAGTTCTTC	CSARGTTLNEQFF
-	few	TRBJ2-5	TRBV5-1	TGCGCCAGCAGCTCCGGACGAGAGTACCAAGAGACCCAGTACTTC	CASSSGREYQETQYF
-	few	TRBJ2-7	TRBV5-1	TGCGCCAGCAGCTTGGACGGTACGGGAACCTACGAGCAGTACTTC	CASSLDGTGTYEQYF
TRBD1	-	TRBJ2-7	TRBV24-1	TGTGCCACCAGTGATTCCTCCTGGACAGGGAGCTACGAGCAGTACTTC	CATSDSSWTGSYEQYF
-	few	TRBJ1-1	TRBV7-8	TGTGCCAGCAGCCTATTTGGAGGGGCCACGCGCGTCCACACTGAAGCTTTCTTT	CASSLFGGATRVHTEAFF
-	-	TRBJ2-3	TRBV2	TGTGCCATAGGCGTGGGCCCGGGGACAGATACGCAGTATTTT	CAIGVGPGTDTQYF
-	few	TRBJ1-2	TRBV28	TGTGCCAGCAGTTTAGACTCACGAGGGTACTATGGCTACACCTTC	CASSLDSRGYYGYTF
-	few	TRBJ2-5	TRBV5-1	TGCGCCAGCAGCTTGGAGGGCTTACGCCAGGAGACCCAGTACTTC	CASSLEGLRQETQYF
-	-	TRBJ2-7	TRBV10-2	TGCGCCAGTGCGGGACACCAATATTACGAGCAGTACTTC	CASAGHQYYEQYF
-	-	TRBJ2-5	TRBV12-3/TRBV12-4	TGTGCCAGCAGTGCACTCAACTTAGAAGAGACCCAGTACTTC	CASSALNLEETQYF
-	-	TRBJ2-2	TRBV3-1	TGTGCCAGCAGCCGGGGAACTTCCATCGCGAACACCGGGGAGCTGTTTTTT	CASSRGTSIANTGELFF
-	-	TRBJ2-5	TRBV4-2	TGTGCCAGCAGCCAGTTACTCAGGGAGCAAGAGACCCAGTACTTC	CASSQLLREQETQYF
TRBD1	-	TRBJ1-2	TRBV4-2	TGTGCCAGCAGCCAAGTCGAAGGGGGCGATGGCTACACCTTC	CASSQVEGGDGYTF
-	few	TRBJ2-1	TRBV13	TGTGCCAGCAGCTTACGAGAGGCCTACAATGAGCAGTTCTTC	CASSLREAYNEQFF
-	-	TRBJ1-5	TRBV4-1	TGCGCCAGCAGCCATTCAGGTAATCAGCCCCAGCATTTT	CASSHSGNQPQHF
TRBD2	few	TRBJ2-7	TRBV7-8	TGTGCCAGCAGCTTAACACTAGCGGGAGGCTCCTACGAGCAGTACTTC	CASSLTLAGGSYEQYF
TRBD1	-	TRBJ2-7	TRBV4-1	TGCGCCAGCAGCCTCCCAGGGGGCTCACTACGGGAGCAGTACTTC	CASSLPGGSLREQYF
-	-	TRBJ1-1	TRBV6-5	TGTGCCAGCAGTTACTCGAGGTCAGGTGAAGCTTTCTTT	CASSYSRSGEAFF
TRBD2	-	TRBJ2-7	TRBV29-1	TGCAGCGTTAACGGGGGGGGCGAGCAGTACTTC	CSVNGGGEQYF
-	few	TRBJ2-7	TRBV7-8	TGTGCCAGCAGCTTCCGTGTGGGTCGTTCGGATAGCCCCTACGAGCAGTACTTC	CASSFRVGRSDSPYEQYF
TRBD2	-	TRBJ2-7	TRBV6-1	TGTGCCAGCAGTGAAGAGGAATGGCGGGGGGGCCTCCCCTACGAGCAGTACTTC	CASSEEEWRGGLPYEQYF
-	-	TRBJ2-7	TRBV6-5	TGTGCCAGCAGTTCAGTCGGGAACTACGAGCAGTACTTC	CASSSVGNYEQYF